The T cell receptor (beta chain) under discussion was sequenced for a study of cytomegalovirus exposure and HLA in healthy donors listed by TCRdb under 2017. Turning to the overall study: According to an earlier analysis of around 600 of the donors, some 180 million T cells yielded 117 million unique TCR beta sequences and roughly 280 Gb of sequence data. Roughly 290 gigabases of sequencing data and around 90 million unique TCR sequences made up an early release that covered 640 HLA-typed donors. Among the roughly 400 genotyped donors, more than 70% belonged to the genetic ancestry cluster associated with self-reported Caucasian donors. The study was designed to test whether signatures of past pathogen exposure could be identified by cataloging public T cell receptors. The T cell repertoires of 670 or so subjects were profiled by immunosequencing and related to cytomegalovirus serostatus. A separate validation cohort of about 110 different subjects was used in addition to the approximately 700-subject first cohort. To predict cytomegalovirus infection status, the study brought together high-throughput TCR immunosequencing, statistical association of individual TCRs with disease status, and machine learning. In a later analysis, previously published TCR beta repertoires from roughly 710 donors were re-analyzed and high-resolution HLA genotyping was added so that TCR occurrence patterns could be studied. The later analysis used no new phenotypic data to find candidate immune exposures, relying instead on TCR beta sequences and their occurrence across donors. An earlier analysis of nearly 600 of the donors applied high-throughput TCR beta sequencing to assess whether each TCR beta V gene segment acted as functional or pseudogenic. Donor age, sex, ethnicity and CMV serostatus were compiled alongside the repertoire data. In a later genetic analysis, genome-wide SNP genotypes for about 55% of the roughly 700 donors were used, and that subset was treated as a discovery cohort. All discovery cohort repertoires had been generated on a single sequencing platform. Class I and class II HLA loci were covered by the typing at four-digit resolution. The number of donors typed differed by locus, with about 629-630 for A, B, C, DRB1 and DQB1, around 520 for DQA1, 600 to 610 for DPA1, and over 400 for DPB1. Because of strong linkage in the cohort, roughly 5 DR-DQ haplotypes were treated as single units for association and clustering. Across approximately 400 genotyped donors of the cohort, an average of about 240,000 unique TCR beta nucleotide sequences per donor were sequenced, and approximately 17% of those sequences were non-productive.

This clone appeared a few times. The clone's antigen remains unknown. The sample holds no much larger clone one base away, and base qualities are not on file. Study-wide conclusions, independent of this receptor: Some IMGT-functional V segments, including TRBV6-2 and TRBV6-3, could not be told apart with the 87-base-pair reads, so those segments were excluded. A further reported finding was that TCR beta sequences accurately predicted the HLA-A and HLA-B alleles for most subjects in the first cohort. The classifier was reported to diagnose cytomegalovirus status with high specificity and sensitivity in both the original and validation cohorts. While some public TCRs were present in many individuals, most TCR sequences turned up only very rarely across donors. The earlier analysis of fewer than 750 of the donors excluded some 16 rarely observed V segments, including chromosome 9 orphons, because counts were too low. In a later analysis, 16,951 TCR beta sequences were associated with specific HLA alleles at a false discovery rate of 0.05. Immune exposure information for the cohort was limited to CMV serostatus. The study gave a list of about 150 TCR beta chains associated with cytomegalovirus. In an earlier analysis of some 540 of the donors, most TCR beta V segments appeared in productive rearrangements about 90% or about 30% of the time, broadly matching IMGT annotations. Presence/absence analyses assumed roughly uniform sequencing depth across donors, an assumption that may not hold. A later analysis found that TCR association rates varied across HLA loci, with DRB1 alleles showing the most associated TCRs and HLA-C alleles the fewest. In a later analysis, HLA-associated TCR beta chains were found to be more clonally expanded and to have lower generation probabilities than equally common non-associated chains. A few of the identified cytomegalovirus-associated TCR beta chains were confirmed in vitro to be specific for cytomegalovirus antigens. When HLA alleles, especially DR and DQ, strongly co-occurred, attributing TCR associations to individual alleles was difficult. Correlated functional status among segregating V segments might be attributable to linkage disequilibrium, but an unknown experimental factor could not be ruled out. In a later analysis, several top co-occurrence clusters were reported to appear linked to parvovirus B19, influenza, CMV and Epstein-Barr virus. According to a later analysis, most CMV-associated TCR beta chains appeared to be HLA-restricted, and the HLA associations seemed to be driven largely by CMV exposure. A later genetic analysis reported fewer N-insertions in productive TCRs among donors in an Asian-associated ancestry cluster than the roughly 700-donor mean. V-gene and J-gene trimming of TCR beta chains was associated with a missense DCLRE1C variant in a later genetic analysis, and the association was replicated in an independent cohort. According to the authors, the approach could potentially be generalized to other disease states and immunological phenotypes. A cluster of highly shared sequence variants was judged likely to represent a technical artifact of the sequencing pipeline. HLA typing was unavailable for some donors at each locus, so association tests used only the typed subset. Only TCR beta chains were sequenced in this cohort, and the absence of alpha or paired-chain data limited detectable features.

The method was the immunoSEQ multiplex PCR assay. A mixture of 60 forward primers for TCR Vbeta segments and 13 reverse primers for TCR Jbeta segments was used in the multiplex PCR. A multiplex PCR assay on genomic DNA amplified the CDR3 region of rearranged TCR beta genes. On the Illumina HiSeq System, the amplified TCR beta libraries were sequenced as 87-base-pair reads. In the paper's pipeline: In a later analysis, some 80 million unique TCR beta chains were counted across the approximately 670 repertoires, and roughly 11 million of these chains were shared by at least two donors. To remove PCR and sequencing errors, raw reads were error-corrected and collapsed into unique sequences using a nearest-neighbor algorithm that merged closely related sequences. To assign V, D and J gene segments, CDR3 sequences were aligned to IMGT reference sequences. For a sequence to be retained, a match of at least six nucleotides was required to both a V gene segment and a J gene segment. A rearrangement counted as productive if the CDR3 had no stop codons and remained in frame with V and J, and every other rearrangement counted as non-productive. Following IMGT convention, CDR3 was defined as the stretch from the second conserved V-encoded cysteine to the conserved J-encoded phenylalanine. The earlier analysis of about 530 of the donors excluded any sequence lacking an unambiguous match to a single V gene segment. In an earlier analysis of 587 of the donors, a V segment was called functional when productive rearrangements were above 56.7%, and segregating when the standard deviation between donors exceeded 5%. A statistical classification framework was built to diagnose cytomegalovirus status from the catalog of TCR beta chain sequences. V and J gene assignment, in a later analysis, came from comparing TCR nucleotide sequences with IMGT/GENE-DB human TR gene sequences. A later analysis assigned CDR3 sequences and most-parsimonious VDJ recombination scenarios with the TCRdist pipeline. A later analysis defined each TCR beta chain by its CDR3 amino acid sequence plus V-gene family, and excluded reads lacking a unique V-gene family. A later analysis removed 500 to 650 highly shared, low-generation-probability nucleotide sequences to deal with suspected cross-contamination and a sequencing artifact. For each public chain, a later analysis derived a clonal expansion index from normalized ranks of inferred template counts within each repertoire. In a later analysis, generation probabilities were computed with a VDJ recombination model fitted to out-of-frame rearrangements, and the resulting probabilities were checked against IGoR. A later analysis scored TCR-TCR, TCR-HLA and TCR-CMV co-occurrence with hypergeometric tests, applying a repertoire-size bias correction to TCR pairs. A later analysis estimated false discovery rates by permuting HLA or CMV assignments 20 times. In a later analysis, co-occurring TCRs were grouped using DBSCAN, and TCRdist sequence similarity was added for clustering within HLA-allele-positive subsets. Repertoires with fewer than 30,000 or more than 120,000 public chains were left out of co-occurrence clustering, as were a few repertoires with anomalous nucleotide sharing. TCRdb's version of the immuneACCESS table is confined to in-frame rearrangements and falls short of the full clone set. An unresolved V gene accounts for under half of the shortfall where checked; the remainder is of unknown origin. The D gene and trimming were derived from the DNA, and the V and J assignments and clone size from that table. This sample comprises more than 85,000 clones, less than 80% of them detected only once. The ten largest clones take up about 2% of the sample.

The cohort was made up of approximately 670 healthy bone marrow donors. At the time of sampling, all cohort members were nominally healthy, though unrecorded immune exposures were likely present. The donor tested CMV seronegative and was one of the 352 seronegative cohort members. A peripheral blood sample was provided by each donor, and peripheral blood mononuclear cells were used for TCR beta sequencing. Genomic DNA extraction from the blood cell samples was performed with the Qiagen DNeasy Blood Extraction Kit. The CDR3 runs 15 residues from the cysteine to the phenylalanine. Only the CDR3 region is kept as DNA, spanning 45 bases read in frame from base 1. After removal of 2 bases from V and 8 bases from J, the junction retains 9 bases not matched to a gene. From the germline V gene, CDR1 is SGHTA and CDR2 is FQGNSA.

The chain is assembled from TRBV7-2 and TRBJ2-1; a stretch of 7 junction bases matches TRBD1. The source is a man between 35 and 55 years old in good health and CMV-seronegative. The sample taken for sequencing was PBMCs. The DNA sequence is given as TGTGCCAGCAGCTTAACGGACAGGCGGGTGGATGAGCAGTTCTTC. This gives the protein CASSLTDRRVDEQFF.